This T cell receptor (beta chain) came from a study of healthy donors' naive CD4 and CD8 T cells. A linear amplification protocol produced the TCR libraries from about 510 ng of total RNA. MiXCR, run by TCRdb on the reads, gives a single entry per CDR3 protein. Of about 200,000 distinct CDR3 sequences listed, around 70% were seen once; the top ten hold roughly 2.3%. The sequenced sample consisted of naive CD4+ and CD8+ T cells sorted from blood, pooled from several donors. This receptor was obtained from a pool of human donors in good health; the sample pools cells from several healthy donors.

The DNA of the CDR3 is TGCGCCAGCGGCGGGGCTAGCGGGAGGGCCGGAAACAATGAGCAGTTCTTC. Translated, it gives CASGGASGRAGNNEQFF. The gene calls are TRBV5-1 and TRBJ2-1; TRBD2 matches at 12 bases. CDR3 size: 17 residues. The ends lost 7 bases at V and 5 bases at J; junction bases unmatched: 13. CDR1 SGHRS and CDR2 YFSETQ come from the germline V gene. The variable domain in full, completed from reference TRBV5-1 and TRBJ2-1, reads KAGVTQTPRYLIKTRGQQVTLSCSPISGHRSVSWYQQTPGQGLQFLFEYFSETQRNKGNFPGRFSGRQFSNSRSEMNVSTLELGDSALYLCASGGASGRAGNNEQFFGPGTRLTVL.